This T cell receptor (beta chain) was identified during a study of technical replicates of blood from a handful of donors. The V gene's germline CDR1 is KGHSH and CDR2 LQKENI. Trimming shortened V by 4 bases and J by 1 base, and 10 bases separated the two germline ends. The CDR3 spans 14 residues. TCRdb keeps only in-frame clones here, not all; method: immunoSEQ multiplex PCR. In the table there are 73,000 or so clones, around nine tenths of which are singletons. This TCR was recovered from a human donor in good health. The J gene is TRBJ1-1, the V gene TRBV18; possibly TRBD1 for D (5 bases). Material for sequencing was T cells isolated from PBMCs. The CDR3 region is CASSQGQGNTEAFF. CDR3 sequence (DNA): TGTGCCAGCTCACAGGGGCAGGGGAACACTGAAGCTTTCTTT.